The 14 T cell receptor beta chains below all came from one sample that was sequenced in a study of blood T cell repertoires in COVID-19. This table comes from immunoSEQ multiplex PCR, and its TCRdb copy is limited to in-frame clones, with some not included. The sample lists about 210,000 clones, approximately 85% seen once, with 5% to 7% in the top ten. Material: PBMCs or T cells enriched from blood (not recorded which). These receptors were collected from a man in his forties or fifties with acute COVID-19.

The chain uses TRBV29-1 and TRBJ1-2; D is uncertain. The CDR3 contains 10 residues. Germline lookup yields CDR1 SQVTM and CDR2 ANQGSEA. Trimming left V 4 bases short and J 6 bases short, with 6 bases between. The CDR3: CSVGADGYTF. CDR3 nucleotides: TGCAGCGTTGGCGCGGATGGCTACACCTTC.

The CDR3 DNA follows: TGCGCCAGCAGGGACAACACGAACACCGGGGAGCTGTTTTTT. Translation gives CASRDNTNTGELFF. The V gene is TRBV5-1, the J gene TRBJ2-2; D is possibly TRBD1 (5 bases). V dropped 5 bases and J dropped 0 bases, with 8 bases sitting between them. The CDR3 spans 14 residues. Germline assignment: CDR1 SGHRS and CDR2 YFSETQ.

The chain links TRBV11-3 to TRBJ1-1, with D unclear. Trimming cost V 11 bases and J 0 bases, with 7 bases left between them. Germline-derived CDR1 and CDR2 are SGHNT and YENEEA. This CDR3 has 11 residues. CDR3 sequence (DNA): TGTGCCGAGGCAGTGAACACTGAAGCTTTCTTT. Translating it yields CAEAVNTEAFF. Full variable domain (remainder filled in from reference TRBV11-3 and TRBJ1-1): EAGVVQSPRYKIIEKKQPVAFWCNPISGHNTLYWYLQNLGQGPELLIRYENEEAVDDSQLPKDRFSAERLKGVDSTLKIQPAELGDSAVYLCAEAVNTEAFFGQGTRLTVV.

In DNA form, the CDR3 reads TGTGCCAGCACCCGGGGCACTGAAGCTTTCTTT. Protein product: CASTRGTEAFF. V is TRBV12-3 or TRBV12-4 and J is TRBJ1-1; D is undetermined. Trimming left V 7 bases short and J 4 bases short, with 7 bases between. The CDR3 runs 11 residues.

The chain joins TRBV27 to TRBJ2-3; D might be TRBD1 (5 bases). V gave up 6 bases and J gave up 0 bases, with 13 bases separating them. Per the germline V gene, CDR1 is MNHEY and CDR2 is SMNVEV (reference sequence). The CDR3 sequence is 15 residues long. The CDR3 loop is CASRSRQTSTDTQYF. CDR3 nucleotides: TGTGCCAGCAGAAGTCGACAGACTAGCACAGATACGCAGTATTTT.

The rearrangement links TRBV30 to TRBJ2-2; maybe TRBD1 (5 bases). The CDR3 has 14 amino acids. V lost 2 bases, J lost 6 bases, and 13 bases lay in between. Germline loops: CDR1 GTSNPN, CDR2 SVGIG (reference sequence). Here the CDR3 reads CAWSPRVLAGELFF. In DNA, the CDR3 is TGTGCCTGGAGTCCCAGGGTTCTGGCCGGGGAGCTGTTTTTT.

The V gene is TRBV29-1, the J gene TRBJ1-1; D uncertain. Between the trimmed V and J ends, which lost 5 bases and 5 bases, there was a span of 6 bases. Germline V gives CDR1 SQVTM, CDR2 ANQGSEA. The CDR3 has 10 amino acids. CDR3 amino acids: CSVYLTEAFF. For the CDR3, the DNA is TGCAGCGTTTATCTAACTGAAGCTTTCTTT. The full variable domain, its missing parts supplied by reference TRBV29-1 and TRBJ1-1, is SAVISQKPSRDICQRGTSLTIQCQVDSQVTMMFWYRQQPGQSLTLIATANQGSEATYESGFVIDKFPISRPNLTFSTLTVSNMSPEDSSIYLCSVYLTEAFFGQGTRLTVV.

The rearrangement links TRBV28 to TRBJ2-5, with TRBD1 identical over 7 bases. The ends lost 5 bases at V and 7 bases at J; junction bases unmatched: 10. The CDR3 runs 14 residues. CDR1 MDHEN and CDR2 SYDVKM come from the germline V gene. The CDR3 DNA is TGTGCCAGCAGTCACAGGGGACCCAGGGGGACCCAGTACTTC. Protein sequence: CASSHRGPRGTQYF. Full variable domain (rest looked up from reference TRBV28 and TRBJ2-5): DVKVTQSSRYLVKRTGEKVFLECVQDMDHENMFWYRQDPGLGLRLIYFSYDVKMKEKGDIPEGYSVSREKKERFSLILESASTNQTSMYLCASSHRGPRGTQYFGPGTRLLVL.

The chain has TRBV5-1 and TRBJ1-1; D gene ambiguous. The CDR3 consists of 16 residues. Germline V gene sequence: CDR1 SGHRS, CDR2 YFSETQ. Trimming took off 2 bases at V and 4 bases at J, with 18 bases between the two ends. Here the CDR3 reads CASSFREAKVSTEAFF. For the CDR3, the DNA is TGCGCCAGCAGCTTTAGGGAGGCGAAGGTTTCCACTGAAGCTTTCTTT.

The V gene is TRBV7-9, the J gene TRBJ1-4; no firm D call. V lost 3 bases to trimming and J lost 5 bases, with 19 bases between them. Per the germline V gene, CDR1 is SEHNR and CDR2 is FQNEAQ (reference sequence). The CDR3 has 17 residues. CDR3 region: CASSFTPGAGNNEKLFF. Here the CDR3 DNA reads TGTGCCAGCAGCTTTACCCCGGGAGCCGGGAACAATGAAAAACTGTTTTTT.

The rearrangement links TRBV4-1 to TRBJ1-5, with TRBD1 identical over 7 bases. Germline CDR1 reads MGHRA; CDR2 reads YSYEKL. This CDR3 has 17 amino acids. V shed 1 base and J 5 bases; nucleotides not matched to a gene: 11. CDR3 DNA: TGCGCCAGCAGCCAAGCCCCAGGGGGAAAATTGGATCAGCCCCAGCATTTT. It codes for CASSQAPGGKLDQPQHF.

V usage is TRBV4-1 and J usage is TRBJ1-3, with 7 nucleotides matching TRBD1. The trim removed 1 base at V and 2 bases at J, leaving 2 bases unmatched. Germline V gene sequence: CDR1 MGHRA, CDR2 YSYEKL. This CDR3 spans 15 amino acids. The CDR3 region is CASSQGQGAGNTIYF. Written as DNA, the CDR3 is TGCGCCAGCAGCCAAGGGCAGGGGGCTGGAAACACCATATATTTT.

CDR3 residues: CASKSSGANEKLFF. The CDR3 nucleotides are TGTGCCAGCAAGTCGTCCGGGGCTAATGAAAAACTGTTTTTT. The V and J genes are TRBV6-5 and TRBJ1-4, with no clear D. Deletions cut 7 bases from V and 3 bases from J, with 12 bases between. The CDR3 is 14 residues long. Germline V gives CDR1 MNHEY, CDR2 SVGAGI.

The V and J genes are TRBV6-5 and TRBJ1-1, with TRBD1 matching over 8 bases. Per the germline V gene, CDR1 is MNHEY and CDR2 is SVGAGI. The CDR3 spans 13 residues. V dropped 5 bases and J dropped 4; count of bases not matched to a gene: 3. The CDR3 sequence: CASSLDRGTEAFF. In nucleotides, the CDR3 is TGTGCCAGCAGTCTTGACAGGGGCACTGAAGCTTTCTTT.